The entry below gives a single TCR beta chain sequence along with its context. Its antigen is currently unknown. The TCR cDNA carried a universal primer site and UMIs from 5'RACE template switching. In TCRdb, the 5' RACE reads were re-called with MiXCR into one record per CDR3 protein. The table shows hundreds of thousands of distinct CDR3 sequences, with approximately 13% occurring only once. Germline-derived CDR1 and CDR2 are SQVTM and ANQGSEA. CDR3 length equals 16 residues. With 8 bases removed from V and 1 base from J, the gap between germline ends came to 21 bases. This sample was taken from a study of T cells after yellow fever vaccination. Whole-study findings and limits: Most primary-vaccination clones recurred post-booster (roughly 96% CD4, 88% CD8).

The sequence was collected from a man aged 25-45 years who received the YFV17D yellow fever vaccine. The source material was PBMCs, sampled on the day of the yellow fever booster vaccination. The chain couples TRBV29-1 to TRBJ2-1; a possible D gene is TRBD2 (6 bases). Here the CDR3 DNA reads TGCAGCTCCGCTGGGGAGGCGGGTAAATCCTACAATGAGCAGTTCTTC. Its protein product is CSSAGEAGKSYNEQFF.